One and the same sample provided the 9 T cell receptor beta chains below, sequenced in a study of T cells in Graves' hyperthyroidism and ophthalmopathy. TCR beta CDR3 region amplification was performed from RNA transcripts. A first-round RT-PCR of the TCR CDR3 used the HTBI primer set. TCRdb independently ran MiXCR on the multiplex PCR reads; one entry per CDR3 protein. The table includes around 500,000 distinct CDR3 sequences, approximately 23% detected once. The sample was blood. The receptors come from a woman aged 70 to 79 with Graves' ophthalmopathy.

This clonotype turned up a few times. This chain joins TRBV24-1 and TRBJ2-2, with 9 bases fitting TRBD1. CDR1 is KGHDR, CDR2 SFDVKD, per germline. CDR3 size: 16 residues. V was clipped by 2 bases and J by 5 bases; unmatched bases: 5. The CDR3 loop is CATSDSGQGSTGELFF. Here the CDR3 DNA reads TGTGCCACCAGTGATTCCGGACAGGGGAGTACCGGGGAGCTGTTTTTT.

This clonotype came up many times. V and J are TRBV7-9 and TRBJ2-7; D gene ambiguous. The germline V gene encodes CDR1 SEHNR and CDR2 FQNEAQ (reference sequence). V dropped 5 bases and J dropped 3 bases, with 8 bases sitting between them. This CDR3 is built from 12 residues. CDR3 sequence reads: CASSGGFYEQYF. Written as DNA, the CDR3 is TGTGCCAGCAGCGGTGGGTTCTACGAGCAGTACTTC.

V and J are TRBV19 and TRBJ1-5; D is unclear. The CDR3 is 17 residues long. CDR1 LNHDA and CDR2 SQIVND come from the germline V gene (reference sequence). V was shortened by 9 bases and J by 1 base, with 22 bases between the two germline ends. The CDR3 loop reads CASYSWQLGASNQPQHF. CDR3 DNA: TGTGCCAGCTACTCCTGGCAGTTGGGTGCGAGCAATCAGCCCCAGCATTTT.

This clonotype was found a few times. CDR3 nucleotides: TGTGCCAGCAGCGTAGATCCAGATTATCCCGATGAGCAGTTCTTC. It codes for CASSVDPDYPDEQFF. The chain uses TRBV9 and TRBJ2-1, with D uncertain. CDR3 length: 15 residues. Trimming took 0 bases from V and 8 from J, leaving 15 bases between them. CDR1 SGDLS and CDR2 YYNGEE come from the germline V gene.

This clonotype was picked up a small number of times. This rearrangement joins TRBV29-1 to TRBJ2-7; 8 bases align to TRBD2. The CDR3 is made up of 13 amino acids. Unmatched junction bases numbered 6, after V lost 4 bases and J lost 4 bases. CDR1 SQVTM and CDR2 ANQGSEA come from the germline V gene. The CDR3 here is CSVGGGSPYEQYF. The CDR3, as DNA: TGCAGCGTTGGCGGGGGGAGCCCTTACGAGCAGTACTTC.

Comments on this clonotype: Compared with germline, one end of the junction differs, possibly owing to a read error. The chain uses TRBV7-7 and TRBJ2-5, with 7 nucleotides matching TRBD2. From germline, CDR1 is SSHAT and CDR2 FNYEAQ (reference sequence). The CDR3 has 14 residues. This CDR3 reads CASTPGGIQETQYF. CDR3 sequence (DNA): TGTGCTAGCACCCCCGGGGGGATCCAAGAGACCCAGTACTTC.

The J gene is TRBJ2-5, the V gene TRBV27, with 9 bases lining up with TRBD2. The CDR3 covers 14 residues. V trimming: 4 bases; J trimming: 5 bases; junction bases outside the gene matches: 5. CDR1 and CDR2 (germline): MNHEY, SMNVEV (reference sequence). The CDR3 DNA sequence: TGTGCCAGCAGTTCGTATAGCGGGAGCGAGACCCAGTACTTC. Translated: CASSSYSGSETQYF.

The rearrangement joins TRBV12-5 to TRBJ1-1; D remains unclear. V was shortened by 3 bases and J by 0 bases, with 8 bases between the two germline ends. Germline V gives CDR1 LGHNT, CDR2 FRNRAP. The CDR3 has 14 amino acids. CDR3 residues: CASGFPRVNTEAFF. The DNA for the CDR3 is TGTGCTAGTGGTTTCCCTAGAGTGAACACTGAAGCTTTCTTT.

This clonotype has more than one count but fewer than ten. The chain is built from TRBV6-1 and TRBJ1-2, with D perhaps TRBD1 (6 bases). Germline CDR1 and CDR2: MNHNS and SASEGT. The CDR3 totals 11 residues. V was clipped by 6 bases and J by 10 bases, with 12 bases between them. This CDR3 reads CASRRGQSYTF. The CDR3 DNA sequence: TGTGCCAGCAGACGCGGACAGTCCTACACCTTC.